The rows below give T cell receptor beta chains drawn from one sample of a study of blood T cell repertoires in COVID-19. Data came from immunoSEQ multiplex PCR; TCRdb stores just in-frame clones and leaves some out. In the table there are around 220,000 clones, about 90% of which are singletons. Material: PBMCs or T cells enriched from blood (not recorded which). The receptors originated from a woman aged 18-35 years who had recovered from COVID-19. Each CDR3 is given with its conserved first and last residue. D genes are given only for firm matches. For some rows the clone size is stated as once, few or many, or as a class when expanded; others skip it.

>TRBJ2-7|TRBD2|-|TRBV3-1/TRBV3-2
TGTGCCAGCAGCCAATTCCCCTTAGGGACTAACTACGAGCAGTACTTC
CASSQFPLGTNYEQYF
>TRBJ1-1|-|-|TRBV7-9
TGTGCCAGCAGCTCCATTCGTGAGGGGAACACTGAAGCTTTCTTT
CASSSIREGNTEAFF
>TRBJ1-2|-|-|TRBV6-4
TGTGCCAGCAGTGACTCATGGGGGGAAGGCTACACCTTC
CASSDSWGEGYTF
>TRBJ2-3|-|few|TRBV7-9
TGTGCCAGCAGCCCCATTGACAGTACAGATACGCAGTATTTT
CASSPIDSTDTQYF
>TRBJ1-1|-|-|TRBV7-2
TGTGCCAGCAGCTTAAATTCGATGAGGGTGGGGAACACTGAAGCTTTCTTT
CASSLNSMRVGNTEAFF
>TRBJ2-5|-|-|TRBV3-1/TRBV3-2
TGTGCCAGCAGCCAAGTGCTAGCGCCCCAAGAGACCCAGTACTTC
CASSQVLAPQETQYF
>TRBJ1-2|-|-|TRBV9
TGTGCCAGCAGCGCGGGAATATATGGCTACACCTTC
CASSAGIYGYTF
>TRBJ2-5|TRBD2|-|TRBV20-1
TGCAGTGCTAGTAGTAGCGGGGAAGAGACCCAGTACTTC
CSASSSGEETQYF
>TRBJ1-1|TRBD1|-|TRBV2
TGTGCCAGCACCCCCGACAGGGTTACTGAAGCTTTCTTT
CASTPDRVTEAFF
>TRBJ1-4|-|-|TRBV12-3/TRBV12-4
TGTGCCAGCAGCGCGGGAACTAATGAAAAACTGTTTTTT
CASSAGTNEKLFF
>TRBJ1-2|-|-|TRBV9
TGTGCCAGCAGCGTAGATCCGTCCGTATACTATGGCTACACCTTC
CASSVDPSVYYGYTF
>TRBJ1-2|-|-|TRBV13
TGTGCCAGCAGTGACAGATCTAACTATGGCTACACCTTC
CASSDRSNYGYTF
>TRBJ2-7|TRBD2|-|TRBV3-1/TRBV3-2
TGTGCCAGCAGCCAAGATTTCCTAGCGGGGCCTTACGAGCAGTACTTC
CASSQDFLAGPYEQYF
>TRBJ2-1|TRBD1|-|TRBV9
TGTGCCAGCAGCGTCATGGGGACAGGTGAGCAGTTCTTC
CASSVMGTGEQFF
>TRBJ1-5|TRBD1|-|TRBV5-8
TGTGCCAGCAGCGGCCGGGACAGGGTATTGTTCGGTAGTCAGCCCCAGCATTTT
CASSGRDRVLFGSQPQHF
>TRBJ1-3|-|-|TRBV25-1
TGTGCCAGCAGTGAATGGAGCTCTGGAAACACCATATATTTT
CASSEWSSGNTIYF
>TRBJ2-5|TRBD1|few|TRBV9
TGTGCCAGCAGCGTAGGGGACAGGGAAAAAGAGACCCAGTACTTC
CASSVGDREKETQYF
>TRBJ2-5|TRBD2|-|TRBV15
TGTGCCACCAGCAGAGATTGGGCGGGAGCGGGACAAGAGACCCAGTACTTC
CATSRDWAGAGQETQYF
>TRBJ1-2|TRBD1|-|TRBV9
TGTGCCAGCAGCCCAGGGTACAGGGGACACTATGGCTACACCTTC
CASSPGYRGHYGYTF
>TRBJ2-1|TRBD2|-|TRBV9
TGTGCCAGCAGCGTAAACGCGCGGGCTAGCGGGGGGGCCCTCCAACCTGAGCAGTTCTTC
CASSVNARASGGALQPEQFF
>TRBJ2-5|TRBD1|-|TRBV9
TGTGCCAGCAGCGCGGGACAGGATGAAGAGACCCAGTACTTC
CASSAGQDEETQYF
>TRBJ1-6|-|-|TRBV2
TGTGCCAGCAGTGAACAGGGTGCAAATTCACCCCTCCACTTT
CASSEQGANSPLHF
>TRBJ2-2|-|-|TRBV6-1
TGTGCCAGCAGTGAAACAGACCCCACCGGGGAGCTGTTTTTT
CASSETDPTGELFF
>TRBJ2-2|TRBD2|-|TRBV28
TGTGCCAGCAGCTCTCTAGCGGGAGCGGCCGGGGAGCTGTTTTTT
CASSSLAGAAGELFF